This entry describes one TCR beta chain. Among the donors, all were Caucasian adults who lived in Nashville, Tennessee. The data were taken from a study of shared clonotypes between healthy human individuals. Germline V gives CDR1 SGHVS, CDR2 FQNEAQ. The V end was cut by 0 bases, the J end by 4 bases, with 12 bases between. This CDR3 contains 16 residues. This table comes from immunoSEQ multiplex PCR, and its TCRdb copy is limited to in-frame clones, with some not included. The sample shows around 690,000 clones, about nine tenths of them seen only once. This TCR came from a man aged 18 to 29 in good health. Some clones in this sample may be carry-over from other donors' samples. The V call is TRBV7-8, the J call TRBJ1-4; D gene uncertain. Sequencing input: memory CD8+ T cells from PBMCs. Sample subset: CD45RO+ cells pooled with CCR7-negative TemRA cells. The CDR3 region has the DNA TGTGCCAGCAGCTTAGCCACAACTTGGGTTAATGAAAAACTGTTTTTT. Its translation: CASSLATTWVNEKLFF.